The entry below describes one T cell receptor beta chain. Antigen unknown. CDR3 length: 15 residues. The V gene's germline CDR1 is MNHNS and CDR2 SASEGT. V lost 5 bases to trimming and J lost 3 bases; unmatched junction nucleotides: 2. This PCR relied on a set of 60 Vbeta primers and 13 Jbeta primers. Per the study methods: The authors later counted 70 million to 80 million unique TCR beta chains, 8.5 million to 13 million of them shared. Sequencing was performed with immunoSEQ multiplex PCR; in TCRdb, only in-frame clones are kept and a portion is missing. Clone size and V and J calls were adopted from that table, with D and trimming inferred from the DNA. Of about 150,000 clones in the sample, more than 75% were seen once. This sample stems from a study of cytomegalovirus exposure and HLA in healthy donors. Points from the study as a whole: Confirmation was obtained in vitro that a few CMV-associated chains are specific for CMV antigens.

The TCR comes from a woman in her thirties or forties in good health and CMV-seronegative. The chain links TRBV6-1 to TRBJ2-5; 14 bases agree with TRBD2. What was sequenced was PBMCs. The CDR3 DNA follows: TGTGCCAGCAGTCCGGGACTAGCGGGAGAAGAGACCCAGTACTTC. Amino acids: CASSPGLAGEETQYF.